This T cell receptor beta chain was captured in a study of cytomegalovirus exposure and HLA in healthy donors (dated by TCRdb to 2016 to 2017). The study in broad terms: An earlier analysis of fewer than 750 of the donors reported 276 Gb of sequence data and 117 million unique TCR beta sequences obtained from 180 million or so T cells. An early release covering just under 650 HLA-typed donors comprised approximately 290 gigabases of sequencing data and tens of millions of unique TCR sequences. Of the approximately 370 genotyped donors, 75% to 85% were placed in the genetic ancestry cluster associated with self-reported Caucasian donors. The aim of the study was to test whether cataloging public T cell receptors could identify signatures of past pathogen exposure. The T cell repertoires of roughly 660 subjects were profiled by immunosequencing and related to cytomegalovirus serostatus. A separate validation cohort of over a hundred different subjects was used in addition to the approximately 610-subject first cohort. High-throughput TCR immunosequencing, statistical association of individual TCRs with disease status, and machine learning were combined to predict cytomegalovirus infection status. To study patterns of TCR occurrence, a later analysis re-analyzed previously published TCR beta repertoires from around 670 donors and added high-resolution HLA genotyping. Rather than using new phenotypic data, the later analysis identified candidate immune exposures from TCR beta sequences and from how often those sequences occurred across donors. To decide whether each TCR beta V gene segment behaved as functional or pseudogenic, an earlier analysis of some 540 of the donors relied on high-throughput TCR beta sequencing. Alongside the repertoire data, information on donor age, sex, ethnicity and CMV serostatus was compiled. Genome-wide SNP genotypes for about 65% of the roughly 670 donors were used in a later genetic analysis, which treated that subset as a discovery cohort. Every discovery cohort repertoire had been produced on one sequencing platform. HLA typing covered class I and class II loci at four-digit resolution. The number of donors typed differed by locus, with roughly 620-630 for A, B, C, DRB1 and DQB1, roughly 520 for DQA1, about 610 for DPA1, and some 440 for DPB1. Because of strong linkage in the cohort, roughly five DR-DQ haplotypes were treated as single units for association and clustering. Across approximately 420 genotyped donors of the cohort, an average of approximately 240,000 unique TCR beta nucleotide sequences per donor were sequenced, and roughly 17% of those sequences were non-productive.

On this clone itself: Its specific antigen is unknown. One base away there is no much larger clone; base qualities are not given.

What the work shows at the level of the full study, not this receptor alone: Seventeen rarely observed V segments, including chromosome 9 orphons, were excluded from the earlier analysis of a few hundred of the donors because counts were too low. Linkage disequilibrium might explain the correlated functional status among segregating V segments, but an unknown experimental factor could not be excluded. Assigning TCR associations to individual alleles was difficult when HLA alleles, especially DR and DQ, strongly co-occurred. An association between a missense DCLRE1C variant and V-gene and J-gene trimming of TCR beta chains was found in a later genetic analysis and replicated in an independent cohort. The study gave a list of about 150 TCR beta chains associated with cytomegalovirus. According to a later analysis, most CMV-associated TCR beta chains appeared to be HLA-restricted, and the HLA associations seemed to be driven largely by CMV exposure. A few of the identified cytomegalovirus-associated TCR beta chains were confirmed in vitro to be specific for cytomegalovirus antigens. A further reported finding was that TCR beta sequences accurately predicted the HLA-A and HLA-B alleles for most subjects in the first cohort. Broadly in line with IMGT annotations, most TCR beta V segments showed up in productive rearrangements about 87% or about 30% of the time in an earlier analysis of several hundred of the donors. The authors suggested that the approach could potentially be extended to other disease states and immunological phenotypes. Because HLA typing was missing for some donors at each locus, association tests included only the typed subset. For the cohort, immune exposure information was limited to CMV serostatus. Several of the top co-occurrence clusters appeared to be linked to parvovirus B19, influenza, CMV and Epstein-Barr virus, according to a later analysis. Some IMGT-functional V segments, including TRBV6-2 and TRBV6-3, could not be distinguished by the 87-base-pair reads and were therefore excluded. Only TCR beta chains were sequenced in this cohort, and the absence of alpha or paired-chain data limited detectable features. Compared with equally common non-associated chains, HLA-associated TCR beta chains in a later analysis were more clonally expanded and had lower generation probabilities. Compared with the approximately 600-donor mean, donors in an Asian-associated ancestry cluster had fewer N-insertions in productive TCRs, according to a later genetic analysis. The presence/absence analyses assumed that sequencing depth was roughly uniform across donors, and that assumption may not be true. In a later analysis, TCR association rates were found to vary across HLA loci, with the most associated TCRs seen for DRB1 alleles and the fewest for HLA-C alleles. Across donors, most TCR sequences were observed very rarely, whereas some public TCRs were present in many individuals. Specific HLA alleles were associated with some 15,000 TCR beta sequences at a false discovery rate of 0.05 in a later analysis. The classifier was reported to diagnose cytomegalovirus status with high specificity and sensitivity in both the original and validation cohorts. A cluster of highly shared sequence variants was judged likely to represent a technical artifact of the sequencing pipeline.

The receptor library was made with the immunoSEQ multiplex PCR assay. The multiplex PCR relied on a mix of 60 forward primers for TCR Vbeta segments and 13 reverse primers for TCR Jbeta segments. The CDR3 region of rearranged TCR beta genes was amplified from genomic DNA with a multiplex PCR assay. The amplified TCR beta libraries were sequenced on the Illumina HiSeq System as 87-base-pair reads. From the authors' description of their analysis: A later analysis tallied about 77 million unique TCR beta chains across the 600 to 700 repertoires, and approximately 9.9 million of those chains were shared by two or more donors. Raw reads were error-corrected and collapsed into unique sequences by a nearest-neighbor algorithm in which closely related sequences were merged to remove PCR and sequencing errors. Alignment of CDR3 sequences to IMGT reference sequences was used to assign V, D and J gene segments. For a sequence to be retained, at least a six-nucleotide match to both a V gene segment and a J gene segment was required. Rearrangements were called productive when the CDR3 lacked stop codons and stayed in frame with V and J; all others were non-productive. CDR3 was defined by IMGT convention, running from the second conserved V-encoded cysteine to the conserved J-encoded phenylalanine. The earlier analysis of roughly 590 of the donors excluded any sequence lacking an unambiguous match to a single V gene segment. An earlier analysis of several hundred of the donors called V segments functional above 56.7% productive rearrangements and segregating when the between-donor standard deviation exceeded 5%. A statistical classification framework was developed to diagnose cytomegalovirus status using the catalog of TCR beta chain sequences. In a later analysis, TCR nucleotide sequences were compared against IMGT/GENE-DB human TR gene sequences so that V and J genes could be assigned. Using the TCRdist pipeline, a later analysis assigned CDR3 sequences along with most-parsimonious VDJ recombination scenarios. In a later analysis, every TCR beta chain was defined by the combination of its CDR3 amino acid sequence and its V-gene family, and reads without a unique V-gene family were dropped. To address suspected cross-contamination and a sequencing artifact, a later analysis removed approximately 590 highly shared, low-generation-probability nucleotide sequences. For each public chain, a later analysis derived a clonal expansion index from normalized ranks of inferred template counts within each repertoire. In a later analysis, generation probabilities were computed using a VDJ recombination model fitted to out-of-frame rearrangements, and the results were checked against IGoR. Hypergeometric tests were used in a later analysis to score TCR-TCR, TCR-HLA and TCR-CMV co-occurrence, with a repertoire-size bias correction applied to the TCR pairs. A later analysis estimated false discovery rates by permuting HLA or CMV assignments 20 times. A later analysis grouped co-occurring TCRs with DBSCAN, adding TCRdist sequence similarity when clustering within HLA-allele-positive subsets. For co-occurrence clustering, repertoires with fewer than 30,000 or more than 120,000 public chains were excluded, along with several repertoires with anomalous nucleotide sharing. Not all clones reach the TCRdb copy of this immuneACCESS table, which keeps in-frame sequences only. Checked studies attribute under half of the gap to unresolved V genes and leave the rest unexplained. V and J calls and clone size follow that table, whereas D and trimming were derived from the DNA. The sample table contains roughly 120,000 clones; only one count was recorded for 60% to 75% of them. The top ten clones comprise 4% to 4.5% of the sample.

The germline V gene gives CDR1 as SGHVS and CDR2 as FQNEAQ. The CDR3 covers 16 residues, taking in both the cysteine and the phenylalanine. Kept here is only the CDR3 DNA, which spans 48 bases and is read in frame from base 1. V gives up 2 bases and J gives up 3 bases, and the segment between their germline ends measures 14 bases. The cohort consisted of 650 to 700 healthy bone marrow donors. Cohort members were all nominally healthy when sampled, although unrecorded immune exposures were likely present. The donor tested CMV seropositive and was one of the 289 seropositive cohort members. Every donor gave a peripheral blood sample, and the peripheral blood mononuclear cells from that sample were used for TCR beta sequencing. The Qiagen DNeasy Blood Extraction Kit was used to extract genomic DNA from the blood cell samples.

Sequencing was performed on PBMCs. The rearrangement joined TRBV7-8 to TRBJ2-1; TRBD1 is a weak D gene call, 6 bases matching. This TCR came from a woman aged 50 to 65 in good health and CMV-seropositive. The nucleotides are TGTGCCAGCAGCTTAAACAGGGCAATCGACTACAATGAGCAGTTCTTC. Its translation reads: CASSLNRAIDYNEQFF. Reference TRBV7-8 and TRBJ2-1 proteins supply the regions before and after the CDR3; the full variable domain is: GAGVSQSPRYKVAKRGQDVALRCDPISGHVSLFWYQQALGQGPEFLTYFQNEAQLDKSGLPSDRFFAERPEGSVSTLKIQRTQQEDSAVYLCASSLNRAIDYNEQFFGPGTRLTVL.